This is a list of T cell receptor beta chains from one sample in a study of blood T cell repertoires in COVID-19. Libraries were prepared by immunoSEQ multiplex PCR; TCRdb keeps only in-frame clonotypes and omits some of them. The table includes around 300,000 clones, approximately 88% detected once. Sequencing was carried out using PBMCs or T cells enriched from blood (not recorded which). These receptor sequences come from a man aged 25 to 45 who had recovered from COVID-19. CDR3s include the opening cysteine and the closing phenylalanine or tryptophan. The D gene is left open where the match is weak. Only some rows state a clone size, as once, few, many or a class for expanded clones.

>TRBV2|TRBD1|-|TRBJ2-7
CASRAGQGRGEQYF
TGTGCCAGCAGGGCTGGACAGGGGCGAGGCGAGCAGTACTTC
>TRBV3-1/TRBV3-2|-|-|TRBJ1-1
CASSSTLNTEAFF
TGTGCCAGCAGCTCCACACTGAACACTGAAGCTTTCTTT
>TRBV24-1|-|-|TRBJ1-2
CATSDFSGGYTF
TGTGCCACCAGTGATTTTTCGGGGGGCTACACCTTC
>TRBV11-2|TRBD1|-|TRBJ1-2
CASSLGGQGAKGYTF
TGTGCCAGCAGCTTAGGGGGACAGGGGGCGAAAGGCTACACCTTC
>TRBV7-8|TRBD2|-|TRBJ2-1
CASSLVLAGGPGAYNEQFF
TGTGCCAGCAGCTTAGTACTAGCGGGGGGGCCGGGGGCCTACAATGAGCAGTTCTTC
>TRBV30|-|-|TRBJ2-3
CAWGAGRGTQYF
TGTGCCTGGGGGGCAGGGCGCGGTACGCAGTATTTT
>TRBV21-1|-|-|TRBJ1-2
CASSKKGDGQKQGGYTF
TGTGCCAGCAGCAAAAAAGGAGATGGACAGAAGCAAGGAGGCTACACCTTC
>TRBV9|-|-|TRBJ2-1
CASSVAGSLGNEQFF
TGTGCCAGCAGCGTAGCCGGCTCCCTCGGGAATGAGCAGTTCTTC
>TRBV6-5|TRBD1|-|TRBJ2-7
CASTLGQGREQYF
TGTGCCAGCACCCTAGGACAGGGGAGGGAGCAGTACTTC
>TRBV19|-|-|TRBJ2-1
CASRRGGTYNEQFF
TGTGCCAGTAGGAGGGGGGGTACCTACAATGAGCAGTTCTTC
>TRBV2|-|once|TRBJ1-2
CASRQRGGDYGYTF
TGTGCCAGCAGGCAACGGGGTGGCGACTATGGCTACACCTTC
>TRBV13|TRBD1|-|TRBJ2-7
CASSQGDPSYEQYF
TGTGCCAGCAGCCAGGGGGACCCCTCCTACGAGCAGTACTTC
>TRBV13|-|-|TRBJ1-6
CASSPSGGPSPLHF
TGTGCCAGCAGCCCAAGCGGCGGGCCTTCACCCCTCCACTTT
>TRBV12-5|-|-|TRBJ1-5
CASGLCKGGGQPQHF
TGTGCTAGTGGTTTGTGTAAGGGAGGTGGTCAGCCCCAGCATTTT
>TRBV5-4|TRBD1|-|TRBJ2-3
CASSEGAADTQYF
TGTGCCAGCAGCGAGGGGGCGGCAGATACGCAGTATTTT
>TRBV6-5|TRBD1|-|TRBJ2-7
CASSYDRGYEQYF
TGTGCCAGCAGTTACGACAGGGGGTACGAGCAGTACTTC
>TRBV5-1|-|-|TRBJ1-4
CASSLLAPEKLFF
TGCGCCAGCAGCTTGCTGGCCCCTGAAAAACTGTTTTTT
>TRBV2|TRBD1|-|TRBJ1-2
CASSGMGQGYGYTF
TGTGCCAGCAGCGGGATGGGACAGGGCTATGGCTACACCTTC
>TRBV9|-|-|TRBJ1-3
CASSLGNTIYF
TGTGCCAGCTCACTAGGAAACACCATATATTTT
>TRBV6-5|TRBD1|once|TRBJ2-7
CASRTGPYEQYF
TGTGCCAGCAGGACAGGGCCTTACGAGCAGTACTTC
>TRBV9|TRBD2|-|TRBJ2-1
CASSVAVWGGYNEQFF
TGTGCCAGCAGCGTAGCTGTTTGGGGGGGATACAATGAGCAGTTCTTC
>TRBV5-1|TRBD1|-|TRBJ2-7
CASSSDRGSGRQYF
TGCGCCAGCAGCTCCGACAGGGGGTCAGGTCGGCAGTACTTC
>TRBV5-6|TRBD1|-|TRBJ2-7
CASSSGTGGFVYF
TGTGCCAGCAGCTCCGGGACAGGGGGCTTTGTGTACTTC
>TRBV30|TRBD1|few|TRBJ1-6
CAWSGGTGRSPLHF
TGTGCCTGGAGTGGAGGGACAGGACGTTCACCCCTCCACTTT
>TRBV9|-|-|TRBJ2-3
CASSVGNLDTQYF
TGTGCCAGCAGCGTAGGAAACTTGGATACGCAGTATTTT
>TRBV18|-|-|TRBJ2-7
CASSLETSSYEQYF
TGTGCCAGCTCATTAGAGACTAGTTCCTACGAGCAGTACTTC
>TRBV5-1|TRBD1|-|TRBJ1-2
CASSEDRGPGYTF
TGCGCCAGCAGCGAGGACAGGGGCCCTGGCTACACCTTC
>TRBV7-6|TRBD2|-|TRBJ2-3
CASSSLAGEFAQYF
TGTGCCAGCAGCAGTCTAGCGGGGGAGTTTGCGCAGTATTTT
>TRBV2|-|few|TRBJ1-2
CASAQNYGYTF
TGTGCCAGTGCCCAGAACTATGGCTACACCTTC
>TRBV28|TRBD1|-|TRBJ2-5
CASSSSRDRASETQYF
TGTGCCAGCAGCTCATCCCGGGACAGGGCCTCGGAGACCCAGTACTTC
>TRBV3-1/TRBV3-2|TRBD1|-|TRBJ1-3
CASSPRLTGRNTIYF
TGTGCCAGCAGCCCCCGGTTGACAGGGAGGAACACCATATATTTT
>TRBV9|TRBD1|-|TRBJ1-5
CASSVGTGDQPQHF
TGTGCCAGCAGCGTAGGGACAGGGGATCAGCCCCAGCATTTT
>TRBV3-1/TRBV3-2|-|-|TRBJ2-5
CASSQDWSGEETQYF
TGTGCCAGCAGCCAAGATTGGTCAGGGGAAGAGACCCAGTACTTC
>TRBV5-1|-|-|TRBJ1-6
CASSFAGGENSPLHF
TGCGCCAGCAGCTTTGCTGGGGGCGAAAATTCACCCCTCCACTTT
>TRBV19|-|-|TRBJ1-6
CASGREDYNSPLHF
TGTGCCTCGGGGAGGGAAGACTATAATTCACCCCTCCACTTT